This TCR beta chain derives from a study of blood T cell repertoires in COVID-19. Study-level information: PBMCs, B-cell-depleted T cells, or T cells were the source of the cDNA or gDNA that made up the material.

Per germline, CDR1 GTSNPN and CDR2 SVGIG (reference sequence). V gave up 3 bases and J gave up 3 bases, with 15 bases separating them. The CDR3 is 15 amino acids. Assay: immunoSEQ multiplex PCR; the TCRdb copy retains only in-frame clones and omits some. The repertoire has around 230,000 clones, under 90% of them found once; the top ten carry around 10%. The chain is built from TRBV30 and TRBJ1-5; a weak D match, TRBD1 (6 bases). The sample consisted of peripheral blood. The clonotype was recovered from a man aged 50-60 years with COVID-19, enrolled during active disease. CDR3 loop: CAWRGGGKSNQPQHF. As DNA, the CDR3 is TGTGCCTGGAGAGGGGGAGGGAAGTCCAATCAGCCCCAGCATTTT.